These T cell receptor beta chains were read from a single sample in a study of cytomegalovirus exposure and HLA in healthy donors. The repertoire was sequenced with immunoSEQ multiplex PCR; TCRdb's copy has only in-frame clones and lacks some. The sample consists of tens of thousands of clones, approximately 94% of them appearing once. The sequencing input was PBMCs. These receptor sequences come from a man between 18 and 29 years old in good health and CMV-seropositive. Both conserved end residues are part of each CDR3. A D gene is named only where the DNA matches it firmly. Some rows have no size entry. The others give once, few or many, or a class for an expanded clone.

d_call	clone_size	v_call	j_call	cdr3_aa	cdr3_nt
NA	few	TRBV27	TRBJ2-7	CASSHMPPYEQYF	TGTGCCAGCAGTCACATGCCGCCCTACGAGCAGTACTTC
NA	NA	TRBV7-3	TRBJ2-2	CASSLTRTYNTGELFF	TGTGCCAGCAGCTTAACAAGGACATATAACACCGGGGAGCTGTTTTTT
TRBD1	NA	TRBV4-1	TRBJ2-7	CASSLRQGVTYEQYF	TGCGCCAGCAGCCTTAGACAGGGGGTAACCTACGAGCAGTACTTC
TRBD1	once	TRBV10-3	TRBJ2-2	CAISEGTVNTGELFF	TGTGCCATCAGTGAGGGGACAGTGAACACCGGGGAGCTGTTTTTT
NA	NA	TRBV11-2	TRBJ2-1	CASARGLESYNEQFF	TGTGCCAGCGCTAGGGGACTCGAGTCCTACAATGAGCAGTTCTTC
TRBD1	NA	TRBV6-1	TRBJ2-5	CASIGDRGRETQYF	TGTGCCAGCATCGGGGACAGGGGGCGGGAGACCCAGTACTTC
TRBD1	NA	TRBV28	TRBJ1-2	CASSSGQGRWHGYTF	TGTGCCAGCAGTTCGGGACAGGGTAGATGGCATGGCTACACCTTC
TRBD2	NA	TRBV6-5	TRBJ2-1	CASSYLAGARNEQFF	TGTGCCAGCAGTTATTTAGCGGGAGCGAGGAATGAGCAGTTCTTC
NA	NA	TRBV9	TRBJ2-7	CASSEGLNANIGQYF	TGTGCCAGCAGCGAGGGACTGAATGCGAACATAGGGCAGTACTTC
TRBD1	NA	TRBV2	TRBJ1-1	CASRVDRGGGTEAFF	TGTGCCAGCAGGGTGGACAGGGGAGGGGGAACTGAAGCTTTCTTT
NA	NA	TRBV2	TRBJ1-5	CASSQGSRNQPQHF	TGTGCCAGCAGTCAGGGTTCGCGCAATCAGCCCCAGCATTTT
NA	NA	TRBV6-1	TRBJ2-7	CASSPGHTYEQYF	TGTGCCAGCAGCCCAGGACACACCTACGAGCAGTACTTC
TRBD1	NA	TRBV7-9	TRBJ1-5	CASSEGQASNQPQHF	TGTGCCAGCAGCGAGGGACAGGCTAGCAATCAGCCCCAGCATTTT
NA	NA	TRBV19	TRBJ1-3	CASRHRVPSGNTIYF	TGTGCCAGTAGACACAGGGTCCCCTCTGGAAACACCATATATTTT
NA	NA	TRBV29-1	TRBJ1-1	CSVEEGGLTWEAFF	TGCAGCGTTGAGGAGGGAGGGCTTACGTGGGAAGCTTTCTTT
TRBD2	NA	TRBV30	TRBJ2-7	CAWSRLAGESYEQYF	TGTGCCTGGAGTAGACTAGCGGGAGAATCCTACGAGCAGTACTTC
NA	NA	TRBV11-2	TRBJ2-1	CASSLAGEDNEQFF	TGTGCCAGCAGCTTAGCGGGAGAGGATAATGAGCAGTTCTTC
NA	NA	TRBV5-6	TRBJ2-2	CASSPGSDTGELFF	TGTGCCAGCAGCCCCGGGTCCGATACCGGGGAGCTGTTTTTT
NA	NA	TRBV9	TRBJ2-3	CASSVAGFGPDTQYF	TGTGCCAGCAGCGTTGCGGGCTTCGGGCCAGATACGCAGTATTTT
NA	NA	TRBV28	TRBJ2-1	CASSLLQGGNEQFF	TGTGCCAGCAGTTTACTGCAGGGTGGGAATGAGCAGTTCTTC
TRBD1	NA	TRBV9	TRBJ2-5	CASSVGTGEETQYF	TGTGCCAGCAGCGTTGGGACAGGGGAGGAGACCCAGTACTTC
NA	NA	TRBV18	TRBJ1-1	CASSQTENTEAFF	TGTGCCAGCTCCCAGACAGAGAACACTGAAGCTTTCTTT
TRBD1	NA	TRBV6-1	TRBJ2-1	CASSEGGQGANEQFF	TGTGCCAGCAGTGAAGGGGGACAGGGGGCAAATGAGCAGTTCTTC
NA	once	TRBV7-3	TRBJ1-5	CASSLRGGYSNQPQHF	TGTGCCAGCAGCTTAAGGGGGGGATATAGCAATCAGCCCCAGCATTTT
NA	NA	TRBV4-3	TRBJ2-5	CASSQDRGSFGGETQYF	TGCGCCAGCAGCCAAGACCGGGGCAGTTTCGGGGGTGAGACCCAGTACTTC
TRBD1	NA	TRBV7-2	TRBJ2-2	CASSSGQGNTGELFF	TGTGCCAGCAGCTCGGGACAGGGCAACACCGGGGAGCTGTTTTTT
NA	NA	TRBV28	TRBJ2-7	CASSFTGTVYEQYF	TGTGCCAGCAGTTTTACCGGGACTGTCTACGAGCAGTACTTC
NA	NA	TRBV15	TRBJ1-6	CATSTSRNYSPLHF	TGTGCCACCAGCACATCCAGAAATTATTCACCCCTCCACTTT
NA	NA	TRBV6-5	TRBJ1-6	CASSYWQNNSPLHF	TGTGCCAGCAGTTATTGGCAGAATAATTCACCCCTCCACTTT
TRBD1	NA	TRBV6-1	TRBJ2-2	CASSADRANTGELFF	TGTGCCAGCAGTGCGGACAGGGCTAACACCGGGGAGCTGTTTTTT
NA	NA	TRBV29-1	TRBJ2-3	CSVAQNTDTQYF	TGCAGCGTTGCTCAGAACACAGATACGCAGTATTTT
TRBD2	few	TRBV6-1	TRBJ2-7	CASSEEASGSYEQYF	TGTGCCAGCAGTGAAGAGGCTAGCGGGAGTTACGAGCAGTACTTC
NA	NA	TRBV10-3	TRBJ2-6	CAINAGSSGANVLTF	TGTGCCATCAATGCGGGTTCCTCTGGGGCCAACGTCCTGACTTTC
NA	NA	TRBV5-4	TRBJ2-5	CASSLAGEGIQYF	TGTGCCAGCAGCTTGGCGGGAGAGGGGATCCAGTACTTC
NA	once	TRBV5-4	TRBJ2-5	CASSPADWETQYF	TGTGCCAGCAGCCCTGCAGATTGGGAGACCCAGTACTTC
TRBD2	NA	TRBV6-5	TRBJ2-7	CASSLAGGTGEQYF	TGTGCCAGCAGTTTAGCGGGGGGGACGGGAGAGCAGTACTTC